These 21 T cell receptor beta chains came from one sample sequenced in a study of cytomegalovirus exposure and HLA in healthy donors. PCR employed 60 Vbeta and 13 Jbeta primers. Here immunoSEQ multiplex PCR was the method, and the copy in TCRdb shows in-frame clones only, minus some. The data contain 140,000 to 150,000 clones, approximately 82% of them singletons. The sample consisted of PBMCs. These receptors were taken from a woman aged 55-75 years in good health and CMV-seropositive.

V usage is TRBV2 and J usage is TRBJ2-3, with D hard to call. The V gene's germline CDR1 is SNHLY and CDR2 FYNNEI. There are 13 residues in the CDR3. With 3 bases removed from V and 2 bases from J, the gap between germline ends came to 6 bases. CDR3 bases: TGTGCCAGCAGTGAGTTAAACACAGATACGCAGTATTTT. It translates to CASSELNTDTQYF.

The chain uses TRBV4-3 and TRBJ2-7, with 9 bases lining up with TRBD1. The V and J ends lost 1 base and 4 bases, in that order; junction bases with no gene match: 8. CDR1 is LGHNA, CDR2 YSLEER, per germline. The CDR3 is made up of 16 amino acids. CDR3 sequence (DNA): TGCGCCAGCAGCCAAGCTCGCTCGGGACAGGGTTACGAGCAGTACTTC. Encoded protein: CASSQARSGQGYEQYF.

This clone was recorded once. This chain connects TRBV29-1 to TRBJ1-1; no definite D call. The CDR3 extends over 12 amino acids. Trimming cost V 8 bases and J 3 bases, with 13 bases left between them. From germline, CDR1 is SQVTM and CDR2 ANQGSEA. CDR3 DNA sequence: TGCAGCCCCGCACGGAGAGACACTGAAGCTTTCTTT. Translating gives CSPARRDTEAFF. The entire variable domain, with the rest obtained from reference TRBV29-1 and TRBJ1-1, is as follows: SAVISQKPSRDICQRGTSLTIQCQVDSQVTMMFWYRQQPGQSLTLIATANQGSEATYESGFVIDKFPISRPNLTFSTLTVSNMSPEDSSIYLCSPARRDTEAFFGQGTRLTVV.

The rearrangement uses TRBV7-2 and TRBJ2-3; tentatively, D is TRBD2 (6 bases). The CDR3 is 13 amino acids. Germline CDR1 is SGHTA and CDR2 is FQGNSA. V dropped 2 bases and J dropped 4 bases, with 7 bases sitting between them. CDR3 sequence: CASSLSGADTQYF. In DNA form, the CDR3 reads TGTGCCAGCAGCTTATCGGGAGCAGATACGCAGTATTTT.

The chain couples TRBV30 to TRBJ2-7; 7 nucleotides align to TRBD2. The length of the CDR3 is 11 residues. Trimming took 5 bases from V and 2 from J; bases not matched to a gene: 0. Germline CDR1 and CDR2: GTSNPN and SVGIG (reference sequence). CDR3 in amino acids: CAWGGAYEQYF. CDR3 bases: TGTGCCTGGGGGGGGGCCTACGAGCAGTACTTC.

V gene TRBV7-9 combines with J gene TRBJ2-5, with 8 bases fitting TRBD2. V was pared by 3 bases and J by 4 bases, with 7 bases of the junction left unmatched. Germline-derived CDR1 and CDR2 are SEHNR and FQNEAQ (reference sequence). The CDR3 runs to 15 residues. The CDR3 DNA follows: TGTGCCAGCAGCTTCCTGGCGGGAGGCGGAGAGACCCAGTACTTC. It encodes CASSFLAGGGETQYF. The whole variable domain, filled in from reference TRBV7-9 and TRBJ2-5, reads DTGVSQNPRHKITKRGQNVTFRCDPISEHNRLYWYRQTLGQGPEFLTYFQNEAQLEKSRLLSDRFSAERPKGSFSTLEIQRTEQGDSAMYLCASSFLAGGGETQYFGPGTRLLVL.

The gene calls are TRBV6-1 and TRBJ2-7; 7 bases align to TRBD2. Germline lookup yields CDR1 MNHNS and CDR2 SASEGT. V dropped 8 bases and J dropped 6; count of bases not matched to a gene: 7. CDR3 length: 12 amino acids. The CDR3 DNA is TGTGCCAGCGGGACGACTAGCTCCGAGCAGTACTTC. Translation gives CASGTTSSEQYF.

This chain connects TRBV2 to TRBJ2-5, with unresolved D. Germline V lookup: CDR1 SNHLY, CDR2 FYNNEI. The CDR3 totals 13 residues. With 5 bases removed from V and 4 bases from J, the gap between germline ends came to 11 bases. This CDR3 is CASSRQATETQYF. The CDR3 DNA is TGTGCCAGCAGTAGGCAGGCCACAGAGACCCAGTACTTC.

V usage is TRBV7-8 and J usage is TRBJ1-2, with 7 positions matching TRBD1. CDR3 size: 15 residues. Germline loops: CDR1 SGHVS, CDR2 FQNEAQ. V shed 5 bases, J shed 3 bases, and the junction held 9 bases outside the gene matches. This CDR3 reads CASSATDRVDYGYTF. In DNA form, the CDR3 reads TGTGCCAGCAGCGCTACTGACAGGGTCGACTATGGCTACACCTTC.

This clone has a handful of counts. CDR3 amino acids: CASSLGLDTDTQYF. CDR3 sequence (DNA): TGTGCCAGCAGCCTAGGACTTGACACAGATACGCAGTATTTT. V and J are TRBV7-6 and TRBJ2-3; a weak D match, TRBD2 (5 bases). The CDR3 covers 14 residues. V was pared by 5 bases and J by 2 bases, with 11 bases between. CDR1 is SGHVS and CDR2 is FNYEAQ in the germline V gene.

V usage is TRBV18 and J usage is TRBJ2-2, with TRBD2 as a possible D gene (6 bases). Germline V gene data show CDR1 as KGHSH and CDR2 as LQKENI. The CDR3 is 16 amino acids. With 1 base removed from V and 5 bases from J, the gap between germline ends came to 14 bases. CDR3 DNA: TGTGCCAGCTCACCACTGGAGGGATTGGGTACCGGGGAGCTGTTTTTT. It is translated as CASSPLEGLGTGELFF.

The rearrangement uses TRBV29-1 and TRBJ2-1; 7 bases line up with TRBD1. The CDR3 totals 13 residues. V dropped 7 bases and J dropped 1; count of bases not matched to a gene: 4. The germline CDR1 and CDR2 sequences are SQVTM and ANQGSEA. This CDR3 is CSAGQASYNEQFF. In DNA, the CDR3 is TGCAGCGCCGGACAGGCATCCTACAATGAGCAGTTCTTC.

The rearrangement links TRBV7-9 to TRBJ2-3; a possible D gene is TRBD2 (6 bases). In germline, CDR1 is SEHNR, CDR2 FQNEAQ (reference sequence). Trimming took 6 bases from V and 0 from J, leaving 16 bases between them. The CDR3 totals 16 residues. The CDR3: CASSQSLARSTDTQYF. CDR3 nucleotide sequence: TGTGCCAGCAGTCAGTCACTAGCCCGAAGCACAGATACGCAGTATTTT.

The CDR3 DNA reads TGTGCCAGCAGTCTACTAGCGGGAGTCGGCAATGAGCAGTTCTTC. Amino acids: CASSLLAGVGNEQFF. V and J are TRBV2 and TRBJ2-1, with TRBD2 matching 11 bases. From germline, CDR1 is SNHLY and CDR2 FYNNEI. The CDR3 has 15 residues. J gave up 6 bases and V 5 bases, and 6 bases lay outside the gene matches.

This clone has a single count. This chain connects TRBV28 to TRBJ1-4; 10 bases agree with TRBD1. The germline V gene has CDR1 MDHEN and CDR2 SYDVKM. This CDR3 region has 14 residues. V dropped 6 bases and J dropped 8; count of bases not matched to a gene: 6. CDR3 loop: CASRTGGLGEKLFF. The CDR3 DNA reads TGTGCCAGCAGGACAGGGGGCCTAGGGGAAAAACTGTTTTTT.

The chain recombines TRBV2 with TRBJ2-7, with D tentatively TRBD1 (6 bases). This CDR3 contains 16 residues. V was clipped by 4 bases and J by 6 bases, with 22 bases between them. Germline V CDR1 and CDR2: SNHLY, FYNNEI. CDR3 sequence: CASSAAGTLLDGEQYF. The CDR3 coding sequence is TGTGCCAGCAGTGCGGCCGGGACACTCCTGGACGGCGAGCAGTACTTC. Full variable domain (remainder filled in from reference TRBV2 and TRBJ2-7): EPEVTQTPSHQVTQMGQEVILRCVPISNHLYFYWYRQILGQKVEFLVSFYNNEISEKSEIFDDQFSVERPDGSNFTLKIRSTKLEDSAMYFCASSAAGTLLDGEQYFGPGTRLTVT.

The V and J genes are TRBV19 and TRBJ2-3; D may be TRBD1 (5 bases). This CDR3 has 16 residues. V dropped 6 bases and J dropped 1 base, with 17 bases sitting between them. Per the germline V gene, CDR1 is LNHDA and CDR2 is SQIVND (reference sequence). The CDR3: CASSHRGREGTDTQYF. The CDR3 DNA follows: TGTGCCAGTAGCCATAGGGGCCGCGAGGGCACAGATACGCAGTATTTT.

This sequence joins TRBV11-3 and TRBJ1-3; D is perhaps TRBD1 (5 bases). Trimming stripped 3 bases from V and 0 bases from J, with 9 bases between. This CDR3 contains 15 residues. Germline assignment: CDR1 SGHNT and CDR2 YENEEA. CDR3 sequence reads: CASSFTGYSGNTIYF. CDR3 in DNA: TGTGCCAGCAGCTTTACAGGCTACTCTGGAAACACCATATATTTT.

The chain joins TRBV28 to TRBJ1-4, with no clear D. CDR1 MDHEN and CDR2 SYDVKM come from the germline V gene. The CDR3 is 16 amino acids. The V end was cut by 6 bases, the J end by 7 bases, with 21 bases between. The CDR3 protein is CASRVPRGDHVEKLFF. CDR3 nucleotides: TGTGCCAGCAGAGTTCCCCGCGGGGATCATGTTGAAAAACTGTTTTTT.

This clone was picked up a small number of times. The V call is TRBV30, the J call TRBJ2-1, with TRBD2 matching over 12 bases. From germline, CDR1 is GTSNPN and CDR2 SVGIG (reference sequence). The V segment lost 3 bases and the J segment 6 bases; nucleotides outside the gene matches: 6. This CDR3 is 15 amino acids long. CDR3 bases: TGTGCCTGGAGCACCGGACTAGCGGGATTCAATGAGCAGTTCTTC. Protein: CAWSTGLAGFNEQFF.

The chain combines TRBV4-2 with TRBJ2-3; D unresolved. Trimming pared 3 bases from V and 0 bases from J, leaving 13 bases between. The germline V gene has CDR1 LGHNA and CDR2 YNFKEQ. There are 16 residues in the CDR3. The CDR3, as DNA: TGTGCCAGCAGCCAGGCTAGAGCCACTAGCACAGATACGCAGTATTTT. Protein sequence: CASSQARATSTDTQYF.